The clone carrying this T cell receptor beta chain was detected a few times. Its target is unknown. This CDR3 contains 16 residues. CDR1 is MGHRA, CDR2 YSYEKL, per germline. V was trimmed by 0 bases and J by 9 bases, leaving 20 bases between them. Each CDR3 protein is one row after TCRdb ran MiXCR on the 5' RACE reads. The sample holds 450,000 to 700,000 distinct CDR3 sequences, around 17% seen once. The record originates from a study of T-cell memory formation after mild COVID-19. Overall study findings and caveats: Balance between CD4 and CD8 was seen in clones contracting day 15 to 85, and a CD4+ lean was seen in later expanders.

The rearrangement joins TRBV4-1 to TRBJ1-2, with D perhaps matching TRBD1 (6 bases). The origin of this receptor is an adult woman who had mild COVID-19 (a few samples of this study predate the infection). Cell type and time point are not known. Source material: PBMCs or a T cell subset sorted from them (not recorded which). The chain's CDR3 is CASSQEAHRAGLSYTF. The CDR3 DNA follows: TGCGCCAGCAGCCAAGAAGCGCACAGGGCAGGGTTAAGCTACACCTTC.